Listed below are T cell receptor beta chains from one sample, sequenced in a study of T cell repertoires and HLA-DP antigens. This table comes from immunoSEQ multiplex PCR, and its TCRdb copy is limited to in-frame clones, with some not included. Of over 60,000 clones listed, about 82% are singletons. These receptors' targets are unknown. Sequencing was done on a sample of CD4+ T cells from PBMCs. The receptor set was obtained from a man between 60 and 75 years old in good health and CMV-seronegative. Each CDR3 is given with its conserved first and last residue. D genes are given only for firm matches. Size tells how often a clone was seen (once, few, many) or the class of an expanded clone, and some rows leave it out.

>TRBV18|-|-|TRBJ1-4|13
CASSPATNEKLFF
TGTGCCAGCTCACCAGCAACTAATGAAAAACTGTTTTTT
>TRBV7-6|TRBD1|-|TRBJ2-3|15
CASSVRQGNTDTQYF
TGTGCCAGCAGCGTAAGACAGGGAAACACAGATACGCAGTATTTT
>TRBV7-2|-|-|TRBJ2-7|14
CASSLEQVVSEQYF
TGTGCCAGCAGCTTGGAACAGGTCGTCTCCGAGCAGTACTTC
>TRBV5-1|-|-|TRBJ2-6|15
CASSLMGSGANVLTF
TGCGCCAGCAGCTTGATGGGCTCTGGGGCCAACGTCCTGACTTTC
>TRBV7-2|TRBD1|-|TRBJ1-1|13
CASSSDRGLEAFF
TGTGCCAGCAGCTCCGACAGGGGGCTTGAAGCTTTCTTT
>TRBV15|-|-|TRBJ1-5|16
CATSSSGGLFNQPQHF
TGTGCCACCAGCAGTTCGGGAGGCCTTTTCAATCAGCCCCAGCATTTT
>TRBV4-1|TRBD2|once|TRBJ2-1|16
CASSQDLTSGRGEQFF
TGCGCCAGCAGCCAAGACTTGACTAGCGGGAGAGGTGAGCAGTTCTTC
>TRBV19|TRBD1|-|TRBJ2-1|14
CASSRDRDINEQFF
TGTGCCAGTAGCCGGGACAGGGATATCAATGAGCAGTTCTTC
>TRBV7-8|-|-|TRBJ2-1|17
CASSLAQDRRAYNEQFF
TGTGCCAGCAGCTTAGCCCAGGACAGGAGGGCCTACAATGAGCAGTTCTTC
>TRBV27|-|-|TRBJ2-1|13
CASSPSPRHEQFF
TGTGCCAGCAGTCCCTCACCCCGCCATGAGCAGTTCTTC
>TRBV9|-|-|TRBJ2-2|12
CASSVNPGELFF
TGTGCCAGCAGCGTCAATCCCGGGGAGCTGTTTTTT
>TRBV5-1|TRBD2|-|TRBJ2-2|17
CASSLTGTSVRIGELFF
TGCGCCAGCAGCCTCACCGGGACTAGCGTTAGGATCGGGGAGCTGTTTTTT
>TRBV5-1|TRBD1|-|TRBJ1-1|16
CASSLKQGGVNTEAFF
TGCGCCAGCAGCTTGAAACAGGGGGGTGTGAACACTGAAGCTTTCTTT
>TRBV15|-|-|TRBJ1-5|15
CATSRDVTVAQPQHF
TGTGCCACCAGCAGAGATGTTACAGTGGCTCAGCCCCAGCATTTT
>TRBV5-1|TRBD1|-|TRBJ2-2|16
CASSSQGASLAGELFF
TGCGCCAGCAGCTCACAGGGGGCGAGTTTGGCCGGGGAGCTGTTTTTT
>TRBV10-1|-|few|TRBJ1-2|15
CASSESVGDIDGYTF
TGCGCCAGCAGTGAGTCTGTAGGGGATATAGATGGCTACACCTTC
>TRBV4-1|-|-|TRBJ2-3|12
CAKGRLQGTQYF
TGCGCCAAGGGAAGACTCCAGGGTACGCAGTATTTT
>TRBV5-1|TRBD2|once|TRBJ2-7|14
CASSFEGRASEQYF
TGCGCCAGCAGCTTTGAGGGGAGGGCGTCCGAGCAGTACTTC
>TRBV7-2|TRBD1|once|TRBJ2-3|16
CASSPRTGKGTDTQYF
TGTGCCAGCAGCCCTAGGACAGGGAAGGGCACAGATACGCAGTATTTT
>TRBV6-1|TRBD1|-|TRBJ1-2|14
CASSAVQGANGYTF
TGTGCCAGCAGTGCCGTACAGGGGGCGAATGGCTACACCTTC
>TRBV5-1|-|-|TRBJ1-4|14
CASSRDMANEKLFF
TGCGCCAGCAGCCGTGACATGGCTAATGAAAAACTGTTTTTT
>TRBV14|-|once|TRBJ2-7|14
CASSQVSGIYEQYF
TGTGCCAGCAGCCAAGTCTCAGGGATCTACGAGCAGTACTTC